This T cell receptor beta chain stems from a study of shared clonotypes between healthy human individuals. Whole-study results and caveats: Roughly 4.6% of naive CD4 clonotypes were common to several donors. Researchers sampled only blood; tissue repertoires likely differ.

The data were produced by immunoSEQ multiplex PCR, yet TCRdb's version contains in-frame clones alone and is incomplete. The table includes around 2.5 million clones, roughly 93% detected once. Per germline, CDR1 SGHRS and CDR2 YFSETQ. CDR3 length equals 16 residues. V was shortened by 0 bases and J by 0 bases, with 9 bases between the two germline ends. Concerning this clone: What it binds is unknown.

Donation came from healthy HIV-negative adults that had no recent acute infections or vaccinations. The investigators split CD4+ cells into a CD45RA+ naive subset and a CD45RA-negative memory subset. The V and J genes are TRBV5-1 and TRBJ2-2; D is unresolved. Sequencing input: naive CD4+ T cells from PBMCs. Indicated subset: CD45RA+ positively selected. The receptor was derived from a man between 18 and 29 years old in good health. Some clones in this sample may be carry-over from other donors' samples. CDR3 coding DNA: TGCGCCAGCAGCTTGGTGGGCAGGCCGAACACCGGGGAGCTGTTTTTT. Its translation: CASSLVGRPNTGELFF.